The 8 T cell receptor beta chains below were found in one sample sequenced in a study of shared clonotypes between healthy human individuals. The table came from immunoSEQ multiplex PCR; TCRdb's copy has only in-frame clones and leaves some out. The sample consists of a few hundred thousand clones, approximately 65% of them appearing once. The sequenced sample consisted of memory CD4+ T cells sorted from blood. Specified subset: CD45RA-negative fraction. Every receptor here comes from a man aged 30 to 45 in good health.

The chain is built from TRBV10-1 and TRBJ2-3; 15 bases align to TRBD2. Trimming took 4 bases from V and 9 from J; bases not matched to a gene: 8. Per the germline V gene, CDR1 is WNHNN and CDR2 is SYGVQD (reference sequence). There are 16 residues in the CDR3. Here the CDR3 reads CASSAGLAGGKGTQYF. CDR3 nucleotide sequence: TGCGCCAGCAGTGCGGGACTAGCGGGGGGCAAGGGGACGCAGTATTTT.

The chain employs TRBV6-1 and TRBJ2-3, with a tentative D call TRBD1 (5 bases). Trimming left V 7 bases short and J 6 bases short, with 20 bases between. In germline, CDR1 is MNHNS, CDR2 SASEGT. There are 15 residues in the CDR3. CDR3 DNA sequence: TGTGCCAGCATTTGGGGCTTCCAATCCGGGGATACGCAGTATTTT. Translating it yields CASIWGFQSGDTQYF.

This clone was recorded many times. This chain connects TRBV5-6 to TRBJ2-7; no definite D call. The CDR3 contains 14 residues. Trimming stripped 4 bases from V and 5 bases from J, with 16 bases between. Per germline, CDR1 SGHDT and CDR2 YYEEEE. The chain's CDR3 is CASSPKVYSHEQYF. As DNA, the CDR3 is TGTGCCAGCAGCCCCAAAGTGTACAGCCACGAGCAGTACTTC.

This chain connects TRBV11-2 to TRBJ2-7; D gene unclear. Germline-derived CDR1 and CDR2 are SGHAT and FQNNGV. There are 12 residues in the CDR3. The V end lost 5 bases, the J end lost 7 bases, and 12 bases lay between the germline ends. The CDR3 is CASSPSSREQYF. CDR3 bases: TGTGCCAGCAGCCCATCCTCTAGAGAGCAGTACTTC. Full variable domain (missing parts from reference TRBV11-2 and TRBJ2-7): EAGVAQSPRYKIIEKRQSVAFWCNPISGHATLYWYQQILGQGPKLLIQFQNNGVVDDSQLPKDRFSAERLKGVDSTLKIQPAKLEDSAVYLCASSPSSREQYFGPGTRLTVT.

The CDR3 region is CASSPRLGGLGEQYF. The CDR3 coding sequence is TGTGCCAGCTCACCACGTTTGGGAGGATTAGGCGAGCAGTACTTC. V and J are TRBV18 and TRBJ2-7; weak D call: TRBD2 (6 bases). The length of the CDR3 is 15 residues. Per the germline V gene, CDR1 is KGHSH and CDR2 is LQKENI. Trimming removed 1 base at V and 6 bases at J, with 16 bases between.

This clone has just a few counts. The CDR3 bases are TGTGCCAGCTCAGACAATACCGTTAGCTCCTACAATGAGCAGTTCTTC. Amino acid sequence: CASSDNTVSSYNEQFF. The rearrangement uses TRBV18 and TRBJ2-1; D gene unclear. V lost 5 bases and J 0 bases, leaving 14 bases between the germline ends. Looked up from germline, CDR1 is KGHSH and CDR2 is LQKENI. This CDR3 is 16 amino acids long.

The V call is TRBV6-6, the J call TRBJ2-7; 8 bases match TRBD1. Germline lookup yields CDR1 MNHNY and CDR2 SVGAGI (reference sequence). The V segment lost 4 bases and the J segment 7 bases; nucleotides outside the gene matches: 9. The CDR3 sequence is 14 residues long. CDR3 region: CASSLQGGLREQYF. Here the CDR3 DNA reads TGTGCCAGCAGTTTACAGGGGGGATTGCGTGAGCAGTACTTC.

The CDR3 reads CASSLIPGNRETQYF. The CDR3 nucleotides read TGTGCCAGCAGCTTAATCCCCGGGAACCGGGAGACCCAGTACTTC. V usage is TRBV7-3 and J usage is TRBJ2-5; perhaps TRBD2 as D (5 bases). The germline V gene has CDR1 SGHTA and CDR2 FQGTGA. This CDR3 contains 15 residues. The V end lost 1 base, the J end lost 5 bases, and 14 bases lay between the germline ends.